This TCR beta chain stems from a study of T cell repertoires in ileal Crohn's disease. About the research overall: About half received postoperative treatment, about a dozen with thiopurines and around 18 anti-TNF. MI samples are biopsies from the surgical specimen's proximal margin. Whole-study findings and limits: Clonality above 26.8% at surgery always came with endoscopic recurrence. Sorted CD8 T cells held more high-frequency clones than CD4.

Sequencing was performed with immunoSEQ multiplex PCR; in TCRdb, only in-frame clones are kept and a portion is missing. The sample records about 2,000 clones, over 75% being singletons. As to this clone: Its antigen is unknown.

As for time point: proximal margin of the surgical specimen (macroscopically non-inflamed). The germline V and J ends were trimmed by 4 bases and 6 bases, with 13 bases remaining between them. In germline, CDR1 is SGHDT, CDR2 YYEEEE. The CDR3 has 13 amino acids. The chain combines TRBV5-6 with TRBJ1-2; D call uncertain. This clonotype was sampled from an adult with Crohn's disease. Material: ileal tissue. CDR3 DNA sequence: TGTGCCAGCAGCAGCCAATTCAGGAATGGCTACACCTTC. Protein: CASSSQFRNGYTF.